The 9 T cell receptor beta chains given below trace back to one sample, sequenced in a study (dated by TCRdb to the mid-2010s). Library construction relied on RT-PCR. Sequencing was performed on an Illumina MiSeq. The raw public data were reprocessed by TCRdb itself: fastp quality trimming at Q25, MiXCR clonotype calling, in-frame beta chains only. Each CDR3 protein appears once, grouped with its most common genes and DNA. The sample table shows more than 600,000 distinct CDR3 sequences, and 13% to 15% are seen once. In total, the top ten clones hold roughly 3.9% of the sample. Sequenced sample: memory CD4+ T cells from blood. The receptors derive from a female donor in good health, serving as a healthy control.

As to this clonotype: With a much larger clone just one base away, this may be a read error. V gene TRBV5-1 combines with J gene TRBJ2-7, with D hard to call. Trimming pared 2 bases from V and 0 bases from J, leaving 6 bases between. The germline V gene has CDR1 SGHRS and CDR2 YFSETQ. The CDR3 is 13 amino acids. The CDR3 loop reads CASSFPGSYEQYF. The CDR3, as DNA: TGCGCCAGCAGCTTCCCAGGCTCCTACGAGCAGTACTTC. Together with reference TRBV5-1 and TRBJ2-7, the CDR3 gives the full variable domain: KAGVTQTPRYLIKTRGQQVTLSCSPISGHRSVSWYQQTPGQGLQFLFEYFSETQRNKGNFPGRFSGRQFSNSRSEMNVSTLELGDSALYLCASSFPGSYEQYFGPGTRLTVT.

There are many counts of this clonotype. CDR3 nucleotides: TGTGCCAGCAGCTTAGACAGGGGAGCCTACAATGAGCAGTTCTTC. Translation gives CASSLDRGAYNEQFF. This rearrangement joins TRBV7-2 to TRBJ2-1, with 7 bases that match TRBD1. V was pared by 1 base and J by 2 bases, with 2 bases of the junction left unmatched. The CDR3 loop spans 15 amino acids. CDR1 and CDR2 from the germline V gene are SGHTA and FQGNSA. The variable domain in full, with the rest retrieved from reference TRBV7-2 and TRBJ2-1, is GAGVSQSPSNKVTEKGKDVELRCDPISGHTALYWYRQSLGQGLEFLIYFQGNSAPDKSGLPSDRFSAERTGGSVSTLTIQRTQQEDSAVYLCASSLDRGAYNEQFFGPGTRLTVL.

DNA of the CDR3: TGTGCCTCTTATCCCGACAGGAGAACCTACGAGCAGTACTTC. Its protein is CASYPDRRTYEQYF. This chain connects TRBV28 to TRBJ2-7; possibly TRBD1 for D (6 bases). Germline loops: CDR1 MDHEN, CDR2 SYDVKM. The CDR3 contains 14 residues. Trimming pared 11 bases from V and 2 bases from J, leaving 19 bases between.

The gene calls are TRBV6-5 and TRBJ1-3; D may be TRBD1 (6 bases). The ends were cut back, 6 bases at V and 4 bases at J, with 13 bases in the middle. Germline-derived CDR1 and CDR2 are MNHEY and SVGAGI. The CDR3 spans 14 residues. CDR3: CASRRTGSGNTIYF. In DNA form, the CDR3 reads TGTGCCAGCAGGCGTACAGGGTCCGGAAACACCATATATTTT.

The table lists this clonotype with a few counts. The chain links TRBV7-9 to TRBJ1-2; 7 bases are shared with TRBD1. CDR1 SEHNR and CDR2 FQNEAQ come from the germline V gene (reference sequence). V was clipped by 0 bases and J by 8 bases; unmatched bases: 12. The CDR3 has 16 amino acids. The chain's CDR3 is CASSLARGGTARGYTF. CDR3 nucleotide sequence: TGTGCCAGCAGCTTAGCGCGAGGGGGGACAGCGAGGGGCTACACCTTC.

This sequence joins TRBV7-9 and TRBJ2-1; tentative D call: TRBD2 (7 bases). The CDR3 contains 15 residues. Per germline, CDR1 SEHNR and CDR2 FQNEAQ (reference sequence). Trimming removed 6 bases from V and 9 bases from J, with 21 bases in between. The DNA of the CDR3 is TGTGCCAGCAGTTCGGGGGGCGGCGTAGTGACTGAGCAGTTCTTC. Translation gives CASSSGGGVVTEQFF.

CDR3 nucleotides: TGTGCCAGCAGCGTAGGAGACAGGGAGGGAGGTGGAGCTTTCTTT. It yields the protein CASSVGDREGGGAFF. This rearrangement joins TRBV9 to TRBJ1-1; 7 nucleotides agree with TRBD1. This CDR3 is built from 15 residues. J gave up 10 bases and V 0 bases, and 12 bases lay outside the gene matches. Germline CDR1 SGDLS, CDR2 YYNGEE.

The chain recombines TRBV28 with TRBJ2-7, with D maybe TRBD2 (5 bases). From germline, CDR1 is MDHEN and CDR2 SYDVKM. The V end lost 7 bases, the J end lost 9 bases, and 16 bases lay between the germline ends. This CDR3 is 12 amino acids long. CDR3 protein: CASTEGTIRQYF. CDR3 sequence (DNA): TGTGCCAGCACCGAGGGCACTATAAGGCAGTACTTC.

As DNA, the CDR3 is TGTGCCAGCAGCACCGGGACAGGGTCAAATGAGCAGTTCTTC. This sequence encodes CASSTGTGSNEQFF. The chain carries TRBV6-5 and TRBJ2-1; TRBD1 aligns across 9 bases. The CDR3 totals 14 residues. In germline, CDR1 is MNHEY, CDR2 SVGAGI. Losses at the gene ends were 6 bases for V and 7 bases for J; bases not matched to a gene: 7.